One sample yielded the 25 T cell receptor beta chains listed below, sequenced in a study of blood T cells in healthy people across ages. Together with a sample-barcoded 5' primer, a J-beta primer mix was included in a second PCR lasting about 6 to 12 cycles. TCRdb analysed the 5' RACE reads with MiXCR anew, one entry per CDR3 protein. The table lists roughly 2 million distinct CDR3 sequences, about 49% of them singletons. The sample was blood. The receptors come from a woman aged 40 to 55 in good health.

This clonotype has only a few counts. This chain joins TRBV24-1 and TRBJ1-2; D call uncertain. Germline assignment: CDR1 KGHDR and CDR2 SFDVKD. The V end was cut by 5 bases, the J end by 8 bases, with 11 bases between. This CDR3 is built from 12 residues. The DNA for the CDR3 is TGTGCCACCAGTGGAGGCTATGGGGGCTACACCTTC. Amino acids: CATSGGYGGYTF.

In the case of this clonotype: The junction departs from the called germline gene at one end, perhaps through a read error. The chain couples TRBV7-7 to TRBJ2-1; D is possibly TRBD1 or TRBD2 (5 bases each). The CDR3 is 14 residues long. CDR1 is SSHAT, CDR2 FNYEAQ, per germline (reference sequence). The CDR3 DNA sequence: TGTGCTAGCAGCCCCCAGGGACGGACGGTGGAGCAGTTCTTC. The encoded protein is CASSPQGRTVEQFF.

The chain recombines TRBV5-1 with TRBJ2-5; tentatively, D is TRBD1 (6 bases). The CDR3 spans 16 residues. Germline CDR1 reads SGHRS; CDR2 reads YFSETQ. Trimming removed 2 bases at V and 3 bases at J, with 17 bases between. This chain's CDR3 is CASSFPQGSMEETQYF. The DNA of the CDR3 is TGCGCCAGCAGCTTCCCCCAGGGGAGTATGGAAGAGACCCAGTACTTC. Drawing the rest from reference TRBV5-1 and TRBJ2-5, the complete variable domain is KAGVTQTPRYLIKTRGQQVTLSCSPISGHRSVSWYQQTPGQGLQFLFEYFSETQRNKGNFPGRFSGRQFSNSRSEMNVSTLELGDSALYLCASSFPQGSMEETQYFGPGTRLLVL.

This chain connects TRBV5-1 to TRBJ1-1; D uncertain. The V end lost 1 base, the J end lost 1 base, and 11 bases lay between the germline ends. CDR1 is SGHRS, CDR2 YFSETQ, per germline. This CDR3 is built from 15 residues. CDR3 DNA: TGCGCCAGCAGCTTGCTGAGTCGTAAGAACACTGAAGCTTTCTTT. Protein product: CASSLLSRKNTEAFF.

This chain uses TRBV20-1 with TRBJ2-4; 7 bases fit TRBD1. Trimming removed 1 base from V and 0 bases from J; junction bases left unmatched: 9. The CDR3 covers 17 residues. CDR1 is DFQATT, CDR2 SNEGSKA, per germline (reference sequence). In DNA form, the CDR3 reads TGCAGTGCTAGAGGGCTTAGACAGGGTGGAGCCAAAAACATTCAGTACTTC. It yields the protein CSARGLRQGGAKNIQYF.

This clonotype was counted only a few times. The chain couples TRBV20-1 to TRBJ2-1; D might be TRBD2 (7 bases). The CDR3 has 15 residues. The germline V and J ends were trimmed by 0 bases and 2 bases, with 11 bases remaining between them. CDR1 DFQATT and CDR2 SNEGSKA come from the germline V gene (reference sequence). The CDR3 region has the DNA TGCAGTGCTAGAGATGGGGGGGGCGCCTACAATGAGCAGTTCTTC. It translates to CSARDGGGAYNEQFF.

The J gene is TRBJ2-1, the V gene TRBV27; no definite D call. The CDR3 runs to 16 residues. V lost 4 bases to trimming and J lost 4 bases, with 17 bases between them. CDR1 is MNHEY, CDR2 SMNVEV, per germline (reference sequence). CDR3 DNA sequence: TGTGCCAGCAGTTCCCCGAAGGGTGAGACATACAATGAGCAGTTCTTC. Amino acids: CASSSPKGETYNEQFF.

This chain links TRBV4-2 with TRBJ2-3; D gene unclear. The CDR3 has 14 amino acids. The germline V gene encodes CDR1 LGHNA and CDR2 YNFKEQ. Trimming took 3 bases from V and 4 from J, leaving 11 bases between them. The CDR3 region is CASSQAVTADTQYF. CDR3 sequence (DNA): TGTGCCAGCAGCCAGGCGGTAACGGCAGATACGCAGTATTTT.

The sample holds one count of this clonotype. The rearrangement uses TRBV7-6 and TRBJ1-5; tentatively, D is TRBD1 (6 bases). Trimming took 5 bases from V and 3 from J, leaving 11 bases between them. Germline loops: CDR1 SGHVS, CDR2 FNYEAQ. CDR3 length: 14 residues. CDR3 amino acids: CASSTQGHNQPQHF. In nucleotides, the CDR3 is TGTGCCAGCAGCACTCAGGGGCACAATCAGCCCCAGCATTTT. The whole variable domain, filled in from reference TRBV7-6 and TRBJ1-5, reads GAGVSQSPRYKVTKRGQDVALRCDPISGHVSLYWYRQALGQGPEFLTYFNYEAQQDKSGLPNDRFSAERPEGSISTLTIQRTEQRDSAMYRCASSTQGHNQPQHFGDGTRLSIL.

This clonotype was detected only once. The chain uses TRBV7-2 and TRBJ2-3, with TRBD1 matching over 10 bases. CDR1 SGHTA and CDR2 FQGNSA come from the germline V gene. This CDR3 has 15 residues. V shed 4 bases, J shed 5 bases, and the junction held 6 bases outside the gene matches. The CDR3 DNA sequence: TGTGCCAGCAGCTGGGGACAGGGGAGTCAAGATACGCAGTATTTT. Amino acids: CASSWGQGSQDTQYF. The variable domain in full, completed from reference TRBV7-2 and TRBJ2-3, reads GAGVSQSPSNKVTEKGKDVELRCDPISGHTALYWYRQSLGQGLEFLIYFQGNSAPDKSGLPSDRFSAERTGGSVSTLTIQRTQQEDSAVYLCASSWGQGSQDTQYFGPGTRLTVL.

In DNA, the CDR3 is TGTGCCAGCTCACCCCAGAACGGTAACACTGAAGCTTTCTTT. This encodes CASSPQNGNTEAFF. V is TRBV18 and J is TRBJ1-1, with unresolved D. The CDR3 is made up of 14 amino acids. Per the germline V gene, CDR1 is KGHSH and CDR2 is LQKENI. The germline V and J ends were trimmed by 3 bases and 2 bases, with 10 bases remaining between them.

This clonotype is a singleton in its sample. The chain recombines TRBV7-2 with TRBJ1-5, with TRBD1 matching over 7 bases. The V and J ends lost 1 base and 3 bases, in that order; junction bases with no gene match: 6. The CDR3 is 16 amino acids. Per germline, CDR1 SGHTA and CDR2 FQGNSA. The CDR3 bases are TGTGCCAGCAGCTTAGTCGTAGGACAGGACAATCAGCCCCAGCATTTT. It encodes CASSLVVGQDNQPQHF.

This clonotype was seen only a few times. The rearrangement joins TRBV11-2 to TRBJ2-5, with D hard to call. This CDR3 contains 14 residues. Trimming stripped 5 bases from V and 4 bases from J, with 14 bases between. Germline assignment: CDR1 SGHAT and CDR2 FQNNGV. CDR3 in DNA: TGTGCCAGCAGCCTTACTCCTGCCCCAGAGACCCAGTACTTC. Translating it yields CASSLTPAPETQYF.

This sequence joins TRBV20-1 and TRBJ1-2; the match to TRBD1 covers 7 bases. Germline lookup yields CDR1 DFQATT and CDR2 SNEGSKA (reference sequence). Losses at the gene ends were 4 bases for V and 6 bases for J; bases not matched to a gene: 11. The CDR3 sequence is 14 residues long. The CDR3 is CSAKTGTEVNGYTF. The CDR3 DNA follows: TGCAGTGCTAAGACCGGGACAGAAGTAAATGGCTACACCTTC.

The V gene is TRBV15, the J gene TRBJ1-5, with D uncertain. Germline CDR1 and CDR2: LNHNV and YYDKDF (reference sequence). V gave up 5 bases and J gave up 0 bases, with 5 bases separating them. The CDR3 consists of 13 residues. The CDR3 loop is CATSSFSNQPQHF. As DNA, the CDR3 is TGTGCCACCAGCTCTTTTAGCAATCAGCCCCAGCATTTT.

This clonotype was picked up a small number of times. The chain combines TRBV29-1 with TRBJ1-5; 9 bases line up with TRBD1. After removal of 4 bases from V and 7 bases from J, the junction contained 5 bases not matched to a gene. In germline, CDR1 is SQVTM, CDR2 ANQGSEA. This CDR3 region has 13 residues. CDR3 bases: TGCAGCGTTGGGGACAGGGTTTACCAGCCCCAGCATTTT. It yields the protein CSVGDRVYQPQHF.

Remarks on this clonotype: With a much larger clone just one base away, this may be a read error. The rearrangement uses TRBV20-1 and TRBJ2-1, with 7 positions matching TRBD1. The end of the DNA fits TRBJ2-7 better, so the J call may be wrong. Germline assignment: CDR1 DFQATT and CDR2 SNEGSKA (reference sequence). The CDR3 contains 14 residues. The CDR3 coding sequence is TGCAGTACCCCCAGGGGGTGGGGGTACAATGAGCAGTACTTC. Translating it yields CSTPRGWGYNEQYF.

CDR3 loop: CSARAARLNYGYTF. Written as DNA, the CDR3 is TGCAGTGCTAGAGCCGCCAGGTTGAACTATGGCTACACCTTC. The rearrangement links TRBV20-1 to TRBJ1-2; D call uncertain. From germline, CDR1 is DFQATT and CDR2 SNEGSKA (reference sequence). The CDR3 runs to 14 residues. Between the trimmed V and J ends, which lost 1 base and 2 bases, there was a span of 11 bases.

This clonotype was seen a few times. This chain connects TRBV20-1 to TRBJ2-3; D might be TRBD1 (5 bases). The CDR3 length is 15 residues. V gave up 2 bases and J gave up 6 bases, with 18 bases separating them. In germline, CDR1 is DFQATT, CDR2 SNEGSKA (reference sequence). The CDR3 protein is CSARPHRSDPDTQYF. CDR3 sequence (DNA): TGCAGTGCTAGACCCCACAGGTCGGACCCGGATACGCAGTATTTT.

The table lists this clonotype with a few counts. V is TRBV12-3 or TRBV12-4 and J is TRBJ2-1, with TRBD2 matching 9 bases. The CDR3 loop spans 14 amino acids. Unmatched junction bases numbered 4, after V lost 3 bases and J lost 7 bases. Here the CDR3 reads CASSLGLAFNEQFF. The DNA for the CDR3 is TGTGCCAGCAGTTTGGGACTAGCTTTTAATGAGCAGTTCTTC.

To note about this clonotype: One end of the junction is discordant with germline, which a read error may explain. The chain links TRBV9 to TRBJ2-3; D not resolved. CDR3 length: 13 residues. In germline, CDR1 is SGDLS, CDR2 YYNGEE. The CDR3: CTSSVASTDTQYF. The DNA of the CDR3 is TGTACCAGCAGCGTAGCAAGCACAGATACGCAGTATTTT.

This chain connects TRBV9 to TRBJ1-2; D might be TRBD1 (5 bases). CDR3 length: 13 amino acids. Trimming pared 5 bases from V and 7 bases from J, leaving 15 bases between. Germline lookup yields CDR1 SGDLS and CDR2 YYNGEE. CDR3 nucleotides: TGTGCCAGCAGTGCCAGTATCGGGGCTGGCTACACCTTC. This sequence encodes CASSASIGAGYTF.

This clonotype was counted a few times. Written as DNA, the CDR3 is TGCAGTGCTAGAGATAGACTAGCGGGGGGGTCAGATACGCAGTATTTT. This encodes CSARDRLAGGSDTQYF. This sequence joins TRBV20-1 and TRBJ2-3, with TRBD2 identical over 14 bases. Looked up from germline, CDR1 is DFQATT and CDR2 is SNEGSKA (reference sequence). The CDR3 loop spans 16 amino acids. V lost 0 bases and J lost 4; bases outside the gene matches: 3.

This clonotype was picked up one time. The chain couples TRBV7-2 to TRBJ1-2, with TRBD1 matching over 7 bases. The CDR3 runs to 15 residues. Germline lookup yields CDR1 SGHTA and CDR2 FQGNSA. Trimming removed 1 base from V and 8 bases from J; junction bases left unmatched: 10. The DNA of the CDR3 is TGTGCCAGCAGCTTAGTCGCCAGGGGGGTCAGGGGCTACACCTTC. Translation: CASSLVARGVRGYTF.

The chain combines TRBV6-2 or TRBV6-3 with TRBJ2-7, with a possible D match to TRBD1 (6 bases). CDR3 size: 14 residues. Trimming shortened V by 5 bases and J by 3 bases, and 14 bases separated the two germline ends. Germline V CDR1 and CDR2: MNHEY, SVGEGT. CDR3 bases: TGTGCCAGCAGTGGGGCTAAAGGGGGCTACGAGCAGTACTTC. As protein: CASSGAKGGYEQYF.